These 3 T cell receptor beta chains were sequenced from one sample in a study of blood T cell repertoires in COVID-19. TCRdb keeps only in-frame clones here, not all; method: immunoSEQ multiplex PCR. The top ten hold 6.2% of the sample, which has under 300,000 clones, 80% to 90% seen once. The source material was peripheral blood. Every receptor here comes from a man in his fifties or sixties with acute or convalescent COVID-19.

This chain uses TRBV30 with TRBJ1-6; D call uncertain. Germline CDR1 and CDR2: GTSNPN and SVGIG (reference sequence). Between the trimmed V and J ends, which lost 0 bases and 15 bases, there was a span of 12 bases. This CDR3 region has 12 residues. The CDR3 is CAWSVAPNVLHF. The CDR3 DNA follows: TGTGCCTGGAGTGTAGCACCGAACGTCCTCCACTTT.

The rearrangement joins TRBV6-5 to TRBJ2-7; 7 nucleotides align to TRBD2. J was trimmed by 5 bases and V by 5 bases; bases with no gene match: 9. The CDR3 is 14 amino acids. Per germline, CDR1 MNHEY and CDR2 SVGAGI. DNA for the CDR3: TGTGCCAGCAGTCGCGGGAGCCTTAGGAACGAGCAGTACTTC. Translation: CASSRGSLRNEQYF.

This clone was detected a few times. This sequence joins TRBV7-8 and TRBJ1-3; D remains ambiguous. V was trimmed by 1 base and J by 0 bases, leaving 7 bases between them. Looked up from germline, CDR1 is SGHVS and CDR2 is FQNEAQ. This CDR3 is built from 15 residues. CDR3 DNA sequence: TGTGCCAGCAGCTTAGGAGGGTCCTCTGGAAACACCATATATTTT. It specifies CASSLGGSSGNTIYF.